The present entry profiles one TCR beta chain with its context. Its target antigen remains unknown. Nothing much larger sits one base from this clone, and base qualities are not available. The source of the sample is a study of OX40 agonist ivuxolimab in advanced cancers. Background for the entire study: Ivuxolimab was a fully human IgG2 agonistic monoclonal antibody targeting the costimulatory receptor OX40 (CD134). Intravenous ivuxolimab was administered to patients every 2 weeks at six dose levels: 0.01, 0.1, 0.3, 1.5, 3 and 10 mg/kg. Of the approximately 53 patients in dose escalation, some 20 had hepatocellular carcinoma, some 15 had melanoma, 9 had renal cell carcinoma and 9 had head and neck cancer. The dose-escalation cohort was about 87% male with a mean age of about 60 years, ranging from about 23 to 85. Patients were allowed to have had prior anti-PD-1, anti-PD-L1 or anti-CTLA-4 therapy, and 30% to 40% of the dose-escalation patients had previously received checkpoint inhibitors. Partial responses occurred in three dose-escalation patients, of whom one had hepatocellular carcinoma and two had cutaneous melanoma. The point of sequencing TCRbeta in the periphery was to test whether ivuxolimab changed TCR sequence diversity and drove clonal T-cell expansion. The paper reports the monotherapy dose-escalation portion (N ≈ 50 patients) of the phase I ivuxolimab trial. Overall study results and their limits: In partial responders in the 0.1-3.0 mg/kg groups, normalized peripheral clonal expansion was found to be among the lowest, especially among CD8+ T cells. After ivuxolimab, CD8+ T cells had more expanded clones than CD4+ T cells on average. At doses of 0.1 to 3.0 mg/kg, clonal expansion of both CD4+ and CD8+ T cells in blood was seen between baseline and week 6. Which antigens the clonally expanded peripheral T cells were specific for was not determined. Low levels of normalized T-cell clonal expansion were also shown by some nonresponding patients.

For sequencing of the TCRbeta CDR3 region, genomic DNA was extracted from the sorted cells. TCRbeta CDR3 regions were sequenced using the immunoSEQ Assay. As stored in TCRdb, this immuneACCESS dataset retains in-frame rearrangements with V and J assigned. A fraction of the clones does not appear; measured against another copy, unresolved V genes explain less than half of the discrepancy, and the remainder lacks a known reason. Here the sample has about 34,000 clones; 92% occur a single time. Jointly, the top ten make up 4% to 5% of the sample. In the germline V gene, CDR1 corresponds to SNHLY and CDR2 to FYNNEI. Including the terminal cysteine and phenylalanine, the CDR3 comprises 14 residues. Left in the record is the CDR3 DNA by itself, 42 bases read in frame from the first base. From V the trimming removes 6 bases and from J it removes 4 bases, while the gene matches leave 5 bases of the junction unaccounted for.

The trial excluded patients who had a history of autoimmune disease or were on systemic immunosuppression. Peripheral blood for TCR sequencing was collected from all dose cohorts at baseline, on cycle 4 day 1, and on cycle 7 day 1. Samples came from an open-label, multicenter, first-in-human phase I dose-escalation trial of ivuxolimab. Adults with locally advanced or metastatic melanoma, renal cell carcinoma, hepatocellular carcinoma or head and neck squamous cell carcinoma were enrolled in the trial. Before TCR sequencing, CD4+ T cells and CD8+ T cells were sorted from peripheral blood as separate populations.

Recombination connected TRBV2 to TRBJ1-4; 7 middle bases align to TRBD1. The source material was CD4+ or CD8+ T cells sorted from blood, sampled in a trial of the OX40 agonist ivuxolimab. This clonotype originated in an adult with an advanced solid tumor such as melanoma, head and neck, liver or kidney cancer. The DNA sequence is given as TGTGCCAGCAGAGCGGGACAGCGTAATGAAAAACTGTTTTTT. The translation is CASRAGQRNEKLFF. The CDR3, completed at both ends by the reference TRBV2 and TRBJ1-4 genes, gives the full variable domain EPEVTQTPSHQVTQMGQEVILRCVPISNHLYFYWYRQILGQKVEFLVSFYNNEISEKSEIFDDQFSVERPDGSNFTLKIRSTKLEDSAMYFCASRAGQRNEKLFFGSGTQLSVL.